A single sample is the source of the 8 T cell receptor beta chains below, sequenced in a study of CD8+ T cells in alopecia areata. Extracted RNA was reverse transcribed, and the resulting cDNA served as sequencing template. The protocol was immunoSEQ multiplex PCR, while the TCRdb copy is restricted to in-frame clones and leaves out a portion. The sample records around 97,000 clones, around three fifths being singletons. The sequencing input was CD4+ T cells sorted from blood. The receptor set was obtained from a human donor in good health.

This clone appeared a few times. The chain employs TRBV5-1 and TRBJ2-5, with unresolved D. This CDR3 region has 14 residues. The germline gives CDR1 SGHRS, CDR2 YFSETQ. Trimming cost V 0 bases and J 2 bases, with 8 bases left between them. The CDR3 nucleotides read TGCGCCAGCAGCTTGGTGGTAACGCAAGAGACCCAGTACTTC. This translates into CASSLVVTQETQYF. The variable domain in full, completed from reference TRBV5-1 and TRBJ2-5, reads KAGVTQTPRYLIKTRGQQVTLSCSPISGHRSVSWYQQTPGQGLQFLFEYFSETQRNKGNFPGRFSGRQFSNSRSEMNVSTLELGDSALYLCASSLVVTQETQYFGPGTRLLVL.

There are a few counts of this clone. CDR3 in amino acids: CASRRTGGLTEAFF. CDR3 bases: TGCGCCAGCAGACGGACAGGGGGCTTGACTGAAGCTTTCTTT. V usage is TRBV5-1 and J usage is TRBJ1-1; 11 bases fit TRBD1. Germline CDR1 SGHRS, CDR2 YFSETQ. This CDR3 is 14 amino acids long. Trimming at V came to 5 bases and at J to 5 bases, leaving 5 bases not matched to a gene.

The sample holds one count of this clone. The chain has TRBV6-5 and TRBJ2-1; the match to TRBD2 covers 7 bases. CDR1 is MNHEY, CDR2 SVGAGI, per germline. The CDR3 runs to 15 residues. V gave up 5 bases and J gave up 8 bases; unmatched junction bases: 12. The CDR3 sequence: CASSNKRGSSDEQFF. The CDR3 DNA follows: TGTGCCAGCAGTAACAAGCGGGGTTCCAGCGATGAGCAGTTCTTC.

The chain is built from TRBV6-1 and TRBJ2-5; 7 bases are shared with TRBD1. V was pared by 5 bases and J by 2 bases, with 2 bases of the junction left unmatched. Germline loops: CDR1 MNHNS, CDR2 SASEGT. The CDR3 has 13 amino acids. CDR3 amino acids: CASSSDRQETQYF. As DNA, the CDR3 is TGTGCCAGCAGTTCGGACAGGCAAGAGACCCAGTACTTC.

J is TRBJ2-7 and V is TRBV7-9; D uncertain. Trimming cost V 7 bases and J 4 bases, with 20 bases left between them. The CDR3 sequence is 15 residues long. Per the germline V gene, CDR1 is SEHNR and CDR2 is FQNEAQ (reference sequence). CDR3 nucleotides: TGTGCCAGCACCTCCCGTAGCTTGAACCTATACGAGCAGTACTTC. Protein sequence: CASTSRSLNLYEQYF.

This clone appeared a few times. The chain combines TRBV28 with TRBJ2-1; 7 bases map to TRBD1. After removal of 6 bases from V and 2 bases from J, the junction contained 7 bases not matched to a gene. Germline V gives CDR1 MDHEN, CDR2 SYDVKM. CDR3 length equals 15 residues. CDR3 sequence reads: CASREGQTAYNEQFF. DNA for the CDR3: TGTGCCAGCAGAGAGGGACAGACAGCCTACAATGAGCAGTTCTTC.

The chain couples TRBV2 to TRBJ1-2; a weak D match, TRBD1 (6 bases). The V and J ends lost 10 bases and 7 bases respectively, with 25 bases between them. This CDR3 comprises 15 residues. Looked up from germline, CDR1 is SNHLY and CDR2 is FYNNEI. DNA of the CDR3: TGTGCCATCCGGGACGGATTACAGGGTTTAGGTGGCTACACCTTC. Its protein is CAIRDGLQGLGGYTF.

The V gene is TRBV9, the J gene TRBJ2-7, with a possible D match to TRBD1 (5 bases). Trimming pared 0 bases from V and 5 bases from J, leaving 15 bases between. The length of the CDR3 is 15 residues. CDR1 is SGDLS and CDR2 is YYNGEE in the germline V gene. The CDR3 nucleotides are TGTGCCAGCAGCGTAGGGATGGCAGGGCTCCACGAGCAGTACTTC. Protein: CASSVGMAGLHEQYF. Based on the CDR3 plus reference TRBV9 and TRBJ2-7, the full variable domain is DSGVTQTPKHLITATGQRVTLRCSPRSGDLSVYWYQQSLDQGLQFLIQYYNGEERAKGNILERFSAQQFPDLHSELNLSSLELGDSALYFCASSVGMAGLHEQYFGPGTRLTVT.